A selection of T cell receptor beta chains follows, all from one sample in a study of shared clonotypes between healthy human individuals. Sequencing was performed with immunoSEQ multiplex PCR; in TCRdb, only in-frame clones are kept and a portion is missing. The repertoire includes millions of clones, around 94% of them detected once, and around 0.15% sits in the top ten. The source material was naive CD4+ T cells sorted from blood. The source is a man aged 18 to 30 in good health. Both conserved end residues are part of each CDR3. The order of the fields is clone size, D gene, V gene, J gene, CDR3 DNA, CDR3 protein. The D gene is left open where the match is weak. Rows may omit the clone size; those that give it use once, few, many or a size class.

clone size: NA
D gene: NA
V gene: TRBV28
J gene: TRBJ2-7
CDR3 DNA: TGTGCCAGCAGTTTACGCCAGGGTCGTAGTGAGCAGTACTTC
CDR3 protein: CASSLRQGRSEQYF

clone size: few
D gene: TRBD1
V gene: TRBV28
J gene: TRBJ1-5
CDR3 DNA: TGTGCCAGCAGTAAACAGGGGCGGCAGCCCCAGCATTTT
CDR3 protein: CASSKQGRQPQHF

clone size: NA
D gene: TRBD1
V gene: TRBV5-1
J gene: TRBJ2-7
CDR3 DNA: TGCGCCAGCGGGACAGGGACAAACGAGCAGTACTTC
CDR3 protein: CASGTGTNEQYF

clone size: NA
D gene: TRBD1
V gene: TRBV19
J gene: TRBJ1-5
CDR3 DNA: TGTGCCACCCGGGAGACAGGGGGAGGCAATCAGCCCCAGCATTTT
CDR3 protein: CATRETGGGNQPQHF

clone size: NA
D gene: TRBD2
V gene: TRBV11-1
J gene: TRBJ2-7
CDR3 DNA: TGTGCCAGCAGCCCGGGAGAGGCTAGCGGGGTACAGTACTTC
CDR3 protein: CASSPGEASGVQYF

clone size: NA
D gene: TRBD1
V gene: TRBV27
J gene: TRBJ2-7
CDR3 DNA: TGTGCCAGCAGTTTGCCAGACAGGGGTTTAACCTACGAGCAGTACTTC
CDR3 protein: CASSLPDRGLTYEQYF

clone size: NA
D gene: TRBD1
V gene: TRBV6-5
J gene: TRBJ2-7
CDR3 DNA: TGTGCCAGCAGTTACTCTGGACAGGGGACCTACGAGCAGTACTTC
CDR3 protein: CASSYSGQGTYEQYF

clone size: NA
D gene: NA
V gene: TRBV2
J gene: TRBJ2-7
CDR3 DNA: TGTGCCAGCAGCCAACACAGGAAGCTAGAGCAGTACTTC
CDR3 protein: CASSQHRKLEQYF

clone size: NA
D gene: NA
V gene: TRBV28
J gene: TRBJ1-2
CDR3 DNA: TGTGCCAGCAGTTTAAAAGGCCCTGCTGGTGGCTACACCTTC
CDR3 protein: CASSLKGPAGGYTF

clone size: NA
D gene: NA
V gene: TRBV28
J gene: TRBJ1-4
CDR3 DNA: TGTGCCAGCAGTTCAGTCGGATCAACTAATGAAAAACTGTTTTTT
CDR3 protein: CASSSVGSTNEKLFF

clone size: NA
D gene: TRBD1
V gene: TRBV30
J gene: TRBJ1-6
CDR3 DNA: TGTGCCTGGAGTGACCAGGGGGCCACCTATAATTCACCCCTCCACTTT
CDR3 protein: CAWSDQGATYNSPLHF

clone size: NA
D gene: NA
V gene: TRBV14
J gene: TRBJ2-5
CDR3 DNA: TGTGCCAGCAGCCAAGTTTCGTGGATACAAGAGACCCAGTACTTC
CDR3 protein: CASSQVSWIQETQYF

clone size: NA
D gene: NA
V gene: TRBV5-6
J gene: TRBJ1-2
CDR3 DNA: TGTGCCAGCAGTCTACAGGACATCTATGGCTACACCTTC
CDR3 protein: CASSLQDIYGYTF

clone size: NA
D gene: NA
V gene: TRBV19
J gene: TRBJ2-4
CDR3 DNA: TGTGCCAGTAGTATGACCCGGGAGTTTGGCATTCAGTACTTC
CDR3 protein: CASSMTREFGIQYF

clone size: NA
D gene: NA
V gene: TRBV27
J gene: TRBJ1-2
CDR3 DNA: TGTGCCAGCAGTTTATCGGGAGGGGCTGGAGGCTACACCTTC
CDR3 protein: CASSLSGGAGGYTF

clone size: once
D gene: TRBD1
V gene: TRBV12-5
J gene: TRBJ2-7
CDR3 DNA: TGTGCTAGTGGTTTGGGGGGACAGAAAGACTACGAGCAGTACTTC
CDR3 protein: CASGLGGQKDYEQYF

clone size: NA
D gene: TRBD1
V gene: TRBV15
J gene: TRBJ1-5
CDR3 DNA: TGTGCCACCAGCAGAGACGAGGGACAGTTCTTCCTCCAGCATTTT
CDR3 protein: CATSRDEGQFFLQHF

clone size: NA
D gene: NA
V gene: TRBV5-1
J gene: TRBJ1-1
CDR3 DNA: TGCGCCAGCACCAGGCAGGGAACTGAAGCTTTCTTT
CDR3 protein: CASTRQGTEAFF

clone size: NA
D gene: NA
V gene: TRBV4-1
J gene: TRBJ2-7
CDR3 DNA: TGCGCCAGCAGCCAAGATAACTACTACTACGAGCAGTACTTC
CDR3 protein: CASSQDNYYYEQYF

clone size: NA
D gene: TRBD1
V gene: TRBV30
J gene: TRBJ1-3
CDR3 DNA: TGTGCCTCGATGACAGGGGGTGGAAACACCATATATTTT
CDR3 protein: CASMTGGGNTIYF

clone size: NA
D gene: TRBD2
V gene: TRBV9
J gene: TRBJ2-1
CDR3 DNA: TGTGCCAGCAGCGTAGAGGTCCTAGCGGGAGTCGGGAATGAGCAGTTCTTC
CDR3 protein: CASSVEVLAGVGNEQFF

clone size: NA
D gene: NA
V gene: TRBV5-1
J gene: TRBJ1-2
CDR3 DNA: TGCGCCAGCAGCTTGGCCAACAGGGATATCTATGGCTACACCTTC
CDR3 protein: CASSLANRDIYGYTF

clone size: NA
D gene: NA
V gene: TRBV18
J gene: TRBJ2-7
CDR3 DNA: TGTGCCAGCTCCCCACCCCCTTTGACGGAATCTTCCTACGAGCAGTACTTC
CDR3 protein: CASSPPPLTESSYEQYF

clone size: NA
D gene: TRBD2
V gene: TRBV29-1
J gene: TRBJ2-3
CDR3 DNA: TGCAGCGCTGGGGAGGGCACAGATACGCAGTATTTC
CDR3 protein: CSAGEGTDTQYF

clone size: NA
D gene: NA
V gene: TRBV30
J gene: TRBJ1-6
CDR3 DNA: TGTGCCTGGAGAGTCGGCCAGGGGAATTCACCCCTCCACTTT
CDR3 protein: CAWRVGQGNSPLHF

clone size: few
D gene: TRBD1
V gene: TRBV6-6
J gene: TRBJ1-5
CDR3 DNA: TGTGCCAGCAGCCCGGGACAGGGGGGCGTCAATCAGCCCCAGCATTTT
CDR3 protein: CASSPGQGGVNQPQHF

clone size: NA
D gene: NA
V gene: TRBV30
J gene: TRBJ1-1
CDR3 DNA: TGTGCCTGGGACGGGGGGGACACTGAAGCTTTCTTT
CDR3 protein: CAWDGGDTEAFF

clone size: NA
D gene: NA
V gene: TRBV5-5
J gene: TRBJ1-2
CDR3 DNA: TGTGCCAGCAGCTCCGCCGACGGACCCTATGGCTACACCTTC
CDR3 protein: CASSSADGPYGYTF

clone size: NA
D gene: TRBD1
V gene: TRBV5-4
J gene: TRBJ1-6
CDR3 DNA: TGTGCCAGCAGCTTGGGGACCTTCGGGACAGCCATGAATTCACCCCTCCACTTT
CDR3 protein: CASSLGTFGTAMNSPLHF

clone size: NA
D gene: TRBD2
V gene: TRBV18
J gene: TRBJ2-1
CDR3 DNA: TGTGCCAGCTCACCACCTGGTAGCGGGAGGATTGAGCAGTTCTTC
CDR3 protein: CASSPPGSGRIEQFF

clone size: NA
D gene: NA
V gene: TRBV7-9
J gene: TRBJ2-1
CDR3 DNA: TGTGCCAGCAGCCCGATTAACCAGGGGCCCTACAATGAGCAGTTCTTC
CDR3 protein: CASSPINQGPYNEQFF

clone size: NA
D gene: TRBD1
V gene: TRBV18
J gene: TRBJ1-1
CDR3 DNA: TGTGCCAGCTCACCTCGGACAGGGAGATTGGACACTGAAGCTTTCTTT
CDR3 protein: CASSPRTGRLDTEAFF

clone size: NA
D gene: TRBD1
V gene: TRBV7-3
J gene: TRBJ1-1
CDR3 DNA: TGTGCCAGCAGTCGCAACAGGGGGGGTACCACTGAAGCTTTCTTT
CDR3 protein: CASSRNRGGTTEAFF

clone size: NA
D gene: TRBD1
V gene: TRBV4-1
J gene: TRBJ2-1
CDR3 DNA: TGCGCCAGCAGCCAAGACGGGACAGGATACTACAATGAGCAGTTCTTC
CDR3 protein: CASSQDGTGYYNEQFF

clone size: NA
D gene: TRBD1
V gene: TRBV30
J gene: TRBJ1-5
CDR3 DNA: TGTGCCTGGAGTGTGAAGGGGGCGCTCCCCCAGCATTTT
CDR3 protein: CAWSVKGALPQHF

clone size: once
D gene: TRBD1
V gene: TRBV6-1
J gene: TRBJ1-5
CDR3 DNA: TGTGCCAGCAGTGCCGGGACAGGGGGCGGCCCCTCCAATCAGCCCCAGCATTTT
CDR3 protein: CASSAGTGGGPSNQPQHF

clone size: NA
D gene: NA
V gene: TRBV9
J gene: TRBJ1-2
CDR3 DNA: TGTGCCAGCAGCCCGCAGGGTGCCTATGGCTACACCTTC
CDR3 protein: CASSPQGAYGYTF

clone size: NA
D gene: NA
V gene: TRBV10-3
J gene: TRBJ1-1
CDR3 DNA: TGTGCCATCAGTGAGTCGTCAGGGAACACTGAAGCTTTCTTT
CDR3 protein: CAISESSGNTEAFF

clone size: NA
D gene: NA
V gene: TRBV27
J gene: TRBJ2-7
CDR3 DNA: TGTGCCAGCAGTCTCCTCCGACAGGTAGCGTGTTACGAGCAGTACTTC
CDR3 protein: CASSLLRQVACYEQYF

clone size: NA
D gene: NA
V gene: TRBV27
J gene: TRBJ1-5
CDR3 DNA: TGTGCCAGCAGTTTATCGGGGGAAAGCAATCAGCCCCAGCATTTT
CDR3 protein: CASSLSGESNQPQHF

clone size: NA
D gene: NA
V gene: TRBV2
J gene: TRBJ2-7
CDR3 DNA: TGTGCCAGCAGTGAAGCATGGCAGATCTCCTACGAGCAGTACTTC
CDR3 protein: CASSEAWQISYEQYF

clone size: NA
D gene: NA
V gene: TRBV19
J gene: TRBJ1-2
CDR3 DNA: TGTGCCAGTAGTCCTAAAAAGGAACCAAACTATGGCTACACCTTC
CDR3 protein: CASSPKKEPNYGYTF

clone size: NA
D gene: TRBD1
V gene: TRBV11-3
J gene: TRBJ2-1
CDR3 DNA: TGTGCCAGCAGCCTTGGACAGGGGAGGGATGAGCAGTTCTTC
CDR3 protein: CASSLGQGRDEQFF